These 21 T cell receptor beta chains originate from one sample sequenced in a study of shared clonotypes between healthy human individuals. Only in-frame clones appear in the TCRdb table, and some are missing; sequencing was by immunoSEQ multiplex PCR. The repertoire holds about 120,000 clones, 55% to 70% seen once, with 24% in the top ten. Sequencing input: memory CD8+ T cells sorted from blood. Subset denoted: CD45RO+ cells pooled with CCR7-negative TemRA cells. The receptors derive from a woman in her 30s in good health.

The V call is TRBV2, the J call TRBJ2-5; 14 bases line up with TRBD2. The germline gives CDR1 SNHLY, CDR2 FYNNEI. The CDR3 has 16 amino acids. J gave up 0 bases and V 10 bases, and 7 bases lay outside the gene matches. The CDR3 DNA is TGTGCCACCCAGGGGACTAGCGGGAGAGACCAAGAGACCCAGTACTTC. This encodes CATQGTSGRDQETQYF.

J is TRBJ2-2 and V is TRBV9; D is uncertain. Trimming left V 0 bases short and J 1 base short, with 4 bases between. CDR1 is SGDLS and CDR2 is YYNGEE in the germline V gene. The CDR3 is 14 residues long. The CDR3 region is CASSVAGNTGELFF. The CDR3 nucleotides read TGTGCCAGCAGCGTAGCAGGGAACACCGGGGAGCTGTTTTTT.

As to this clone: A much larger clonotype is one base distant, so this may be a read error. The CDR3 DNA reads TGCAACGTTGCGGAGGGGTCAACCTACGAGCAGTACTTC. As protein: CNVAEGSTYEQYF. This chain links TRBV29-1 with TRBJ2-7; TRBD2 is a possible D gene (6 bases). The germline V gene encodes CDR1 SQVTM and CDR2 ANQGSEA. The CDR3 length is 13 residues.

This clone has ten or more counts. The V and J genes are TRBV9 and TRBJ2-3, with 7 bases aligning to TRBD2. Germline loops: CDR1 SGDLS, CDR2 YYNGEE. This CDR3 is built from 14 residues. Unmatched junction bases numbered 9, after V lost 5 bases and J lost 6 bases. CDR3 sequence (DNA): TGTGCCAGCAGTCGAAGCGGGAAGTTGGATACGCAGTATTTT. This encodes CASSRSGKLDTQYF.

The CDR3 spells CASSDEQSNQPQHF. In nucleotides, the CDR3 is TGTGCCAGCAGTGATGAGCAGAGCAATCAGCCCCAGCATTTT. This chain uses TRBV25-1 with TRBJ1-5, with D hard to call. The CDR3 sequence is 14 residues long. Trimming pared 3 bases from V and 1 base from J, leaving 7 bases between. Germline V gives CDR1 MGHDK, CDR2 SYGVNS.

Only a few counts were recorded for this clone. The chain carries TRBV25-1 and TRBJ2-1; 7 nucleotides agree with TRBD1. Germline CDR1 and CDR2: MGHDK and SYGVNS. The CDR3 extends over 16 amino acids. The V segment lost 2 bases and the J segment 1 base; nucleotides outside the gene matches: 5. CDR3 DNA sequence: TGTGCCAGCAGTGAACGGGACAGATTATCCTACAATGAGCAGTTCTTC. Its translation is CASSERDRLSYNEQFF.

This clone was counted a single time. The genes are TRBV19 and TRBJ1-5; D is ambiguous. The CDR3 runs 14 residues. Germline CDR1 reads LNHDA; CDR2 reads SQIVND (reference sequence). Trimming removed 3 bases from V and 0 bases from J, with 6 bases in between. CDR3 bases: TGTGCCAGTAGTATCCAGACTAGCAATCAGCCCCAGCATTTT. Translating gives CASSIQTSNQPQHF.

This clone showed up just once. The chain carries TRBV7-8 and TRBJ2-7; 9 nucleotides agree with TRBD2. Germline V CDR1 and CDR2: SGHVS, FQNEAQ. This CDR3 comprises 16 residues. The ends lost 5 bases at V and 2 bases at J; junction bases unmatched: 10. The CDR3 DNA is TGTGCCAGCAGCGACACCTCCGGGACTAGCACCTACGAGCAGTACTTC. Translated, it gives CASSDTSGTSTYEQYF.

This clone was seen many times. V usage is TRBV28 and J usage is TRBJ2-3, with 7 bases fitting TRBD1. With 5 bases clipped from V and 4 bases from J, the junction kept 9 bases outside the gene matches. Germline loops: CDR1 MDHEN, CDR2 SYDVKM. The CDR3 is 15 amino acids. Here the CDR3 DNA reads TGTGCCAGCAGTCCGCTTGACAGGGAATCAGATACGCAGTATTTT. Protein: CASSPLDRESDTQYF.

The chain couples TRBV7-9 to TRBJ2-7; 13 bases are a match to TRBD2. V dropped 5 bases and J dropped 2; count of bases not matched to a gene: 9. Per the germline V gene, CDR1 is SEHNR and CDR2 is FQNEAQ (reference sequence). This CDR3 comprises 17 residues. CDR3 loop: CASSPRTSGREPYEQYF. CDR3 bases: TGTGCCAGCAGCCCGAGGACTAGCGGGAGAGAGCCCTACGAGCAGTACTTC.

V and J are TRBV4-2 and TRBJ1-2; 7 bases line up with TRBD1. Germline V gene lookup returns CDR1 LGHNA and CDR2 YNFKEQ. V lost 0 bases, J lost 2 bases, and 6 bases stayed unmatched. The CDR3 sequence is 16 residues long. This chain's CDR3 is CASSQDLDRENYGYTF. The CDR3 DNA is TGTGCCAGCAGCCAAGACCTAGACAGGGAGAACTATGGCTACACCTTC.

The chain combines TRBV28 with TRBJ2-7, with 8 bases matching TRBD2. V was clipped by 2 bases and J by 1 base; unmatched bases: 1. This CDR3 region has 14 residues. CDR1 MDHEN and CDR2 SYDVKM come from the germline V gene. The CDR3: CASSLSGGSYEQYF. In nucleotides, the CDR3 is TGTGCCAGCAGTTTAAGCGGGGGTTCCTACGAGCAGTACTTC.

This clone was recorded many times. The genes are TRBV7-9 and TRBJ2-3; perhaps TRBD1 as D (7 bases). Trimming cost V 5 bases and J 0 bases, with 12 bases left between them. The CDR3 extends over 15 amino acids. Germline V gene lookup returns CDR1 SEHNR and CDR2 FQNEAQ (reference sequence). The CDR3 DNA follows: TGTGCCAGCAGCCCAGGGGGGACGAGCACAGATACGCAGTATTTT. Its translation is CASSPGGTSTDTQYF.

In regard to this clone: This is likely an artifact of a read error, given a far larger clone one base away. The chain links TRBV2 to TRBJ2-7, with D tentatively TRBD1 or TRBD2 (5 bases each). This CDR3 comprises 18 residues. V lost 4 bases to trimming and J lost 3 bases, with 25 bases between them. CDR1 and CDR2 (germline): SNHLY, FYNNEI. CDR3 nucleotides: TGTGCCAGCAGTGGAGGGGCTACCGACAGTAGCTTCATCTACGAGCAGTACTTC. Amino acids: CASSGGATDSSFIYEQYF. The full variable domain, its missing parts supplied by reference TRBV2 and TRBJ2-7, is EPEVTQTPSHQVTQMGQEVILRCVPISNHLYFYWYRQILGQKVEFLVSFYNNEISEKSEIFDDQFSVERPDGSNFTLKIRSTKLEDSAMYFCASSGGATDSSFIYEQYFGPGTRLTVT.

In its sample, this clone was seen a few times. The chain has TRBV19 and TRBJ2-7, with D possibly TRBD2 on 5 matching bases. This CDR3 contains 15 residues. The germline V and J ends were trimmed by 0 bases and 0 bases, with 9 bases remaining between them. CDR1 is LNHDA, CDR2 SQIVND, per germline (reference sequence). CDR3 bases: TGTGCCAGTAGTATAGATGTCGGGGACTCCTACGAGCAGTACTTC. Residues: CASSIDVGDSYEQYF.

The J gene is TRBJ1-2, the V gene TRBV2; the D is unclear. The length of the CDR3 is 13 residues. The germline V gene has CDR1 SNHLY and CDR2 FYNNEI. Trimming removed 4 bases at V and 4 bases at J, with 10 bases between. CDR3 sequence (DNA): TGTGCCAGCAGTGTAAGAGTCTCCTATGGCTACACCTTC. This encodes CASSVRVSYGYTF.

The chain is built from TRBV27 and TRBJ2-2; D is possibly TRBD2 (6 bases). V shed 6 bases and J shed 7 bases, with 27 bases lying between them. Germline CDR1 is MNHEY and CDR2 is SMNVEV (reference sequence). This CDR3 contains 18 residues. The CDR3 loop reads CASSRNGWTTLGDGELFF. The CDR3 DNA reads as TGTGCCAGCAGCCGAAACGGGTGGACTACCCTCGGTGACGGGGAGCTGTTTTTT.

The chain uses TRBV6-4 and TRBJ2-7, with a tentative D call TRBD1 (6 bases). This CDR3 is 15 amino acids long. Germline assignment: CDR1 MRHNA and CDR2 SNTAGT. The V gene lost 6 bases and the J gene lost 3 bases, with 18 bases spanning the gap. This chain's CDR3 is CASSTGRRSVYEQYF. The DNA of the CDR3 is TGTGCCAGCAGCACAGGGAGAAGGTCTGTCTACGAGCAGTACTTC.

The chain couples TRBV6-5 to TRBJ1-1; TRBD1 matches 7 bases. CDR1 MNHEY and CDR2 SVGAGI come from the germline V gene. Unmatched junction bases numbered 2, after V lost 7 bases and J lost 0 bases. The CDR3 consists of 13 residues. CDR3 residues: CASNDRVNTEAFF. The CDR3 DNA follows: TGTGCCAGCAATGACAGGGTGAACACTGAAGCTTTCTTT.

The chain combines TRBV5-1 with TRBJ2-7; the D call may be TRBD1 or TRBD2 (5 bases each). CDR3 length: 13 amino acids. The V end lost 5 bases, the J end lost 5 bases, and 14 bases lay between the germline ends. Germline CDR1 reads SGHRS; CDR2 reads YFSETQ. The CDR3 here is CASRAGGTDEQYF. CDR3 DNA sequence: TGCGCCAGCAGGGCTGGGGGAACCGACGAGCAGTACTTC.

The chain uses TRBV13 and TRBJ1-1; maybe TRBD1 (5 bases). The CDR3 contains 15 residues. V was cut by 6 bases and J by 1 base, with 15 bases left in between. CDR1 is PRHDT, CDR2 FYEKMQ, per germline (reference sequence). CDR3 DNA: TGTGCCAGCAGTGAAGCGATTGGGGGGAACACTGAAGCTTTCTTT. Encoded protein: CASSEAIGGNTEAFF.